Presented here are 27 T cell receptor beta chains from one specimen sequenced in a study of blood T cells in healthy people across ages. The use of a sample-barcoded 5' primer and a J-beta primer mix characterized a second PCR of about 6 to 12 cycles. One entry per CDR3 protein, called by TCRdb with MiXCR from the 5' RACE reads. Found here are roughly 1,300,000 distinct CDR3 sequences, around 59% of them singletons; the top ten hold 6.5% to 8%. Sequenced input: blood. Receptor source: a man in his late teens or twenties in good health.

In its sample, this clonotype was seen a few times. This chain joins TRBV7-9 and TRBJ2-4; D is ambiguous. V lost 1 base to trimming and J lost 13 bases, with 8 bases between them. Per germline, CDR1 SEHNR and CDR2 FQNEAQ (reference sequence). The CDR3 is 11 residues long. The CDR3 coding sequence is TGTGCCAGCAGCTTAGGGCCCCAGCAGTACTTC. This gives the protein CASSLGPQQYF.

This clonotype has just a few counts. The chain joins TRBV2 to TRBJ2-5; no definite D call. In germline, CDR1 is SNHLY, CDR2 FYNNEI. The CDR3 extends over 13 amino acids. The V gene lost 7 bases and the J gene lost 1 base, with 10 bases spanning the gap. The CDR3 here is CASTTKIQETQYF. In DNA, the CDR3 is TGTGCCAGCACGACGAAAATCCAAGAGACCCAGTACTTC.

The rearrangement joins TRBV4-1 to TRBJ1-4, with no clear D. The CDR3 is made up of 15 amino acids. The ends were cut back, 3 bases at V and 6 bases at J, with 14 bases in the middle. Germline V gives CDR1 MGHRA, CDR2 YSYEKL. The CDR3 DNA reads as TGCGCCAGCAGCCACGAATCACCCACGGATGAAAAACTGTTTTTT. It is translated as CASSHESPTDEKLFF.

The rearrangement links TRBV6-2 or TRBV6-3 to TRBJ2-7; no clear D gene. The J call may be mistaken, given a closer DNA end match to TRBJ2-5. The CDR3 consists of 14 residues. CDR1 and CDR2 from the germline V gene are MNHEY and SVGEGT. CDR3 loop: CASSYSAYSETQYF. CDR3 coding DNA: TGTGCCAGCAGTTACTCGGCTTACTCTGAGACCCAGTACTTC.

This clonotype was seen more than once but under ten times. This could be a read error, since a much larger clone is one nucleotide away. CDR3 in amino acids: CASGDRSHYEQFF. CDR3 DNA: TGTGCCAGCGGTGACAGGTCTCACTACGAGCAGTTCTTC. This rearrangement joins TRBV6-8 to TRBJ2-1; maybe TRBD1 (6 bases). The germline V gene encodes CDR1 MNHGY and CDR2 SAAAGT. Trimming removed 8 bases at V and 10 bases at J, with 18 bases between. The CDR3 is 13 amino acids.

The CDR3 coding sequence is TGTGCCAGCAGAAATGACAGGAGCTCTGGGGCCAACGTCCTGACTTTC. Its protein product is CASRNDRSSGANVLTF. The gene calls are TRBV6-2 or TRBV6-3 and TRBJ2-6; TRBD1 is a possible D gene (6 bases). Trimming cost V 6 bases and J 0 bases, with 12 bases left between them. Germline V lookup: CDR1 MNHEY, CDR2 SVGEGT. CDR3 length: 16 residues.

The chain uses TRBV6-2 or TRBV6-3 and TRBJ2-4; no definite D call. The J call could be wrong; TRBJ2-7 is a better fit for the DNA end. From germline, CDR1 is MNHEY and CDR2 SVGEGT. The CDR3 covers 16 residues. As DNA, the CDR3 is TGTGCCAGCAGTTACTCGTACGATCCGGTGACCTACGAGCAGTACTTC. Protein product: CASSYSYDPVTYEQYF.

The J gene is TRBJ2-1, the V gene TRBV2, with D possibly being TRBD1 (6 bases). The CDR3 covers 14 residues. V lost 5 bases and J 10 bases, leaving 18 bases between the germline ends. Germline CDR1 is SNHLY and CDR2 is FYNNEI. CDR3 residues: CASSHGTPTYEQFF. In DNA form, the CDR3 reads TGTGCCAGCAGTCACGGGACACCGACCTACGAGCAGTTCTTC.

This chain uses TRBV4-2 with TRBJ1-2, with TRBD1 matching 7 bases. Germline CDR1 is LGHNA and CDR2 is YNFKEQ. The CDR3 totals 16 residues. V shed 0 bases and J 2 bases; nucleotides not matched to a gene: 6. CDR3 region: CASSQDRDSVNYGYTF. The DNA of the CDR3 is TGTGCCAGCAGCCAAGATCGGGACAGTGTCAACTATGGCTACACCTTC.

The chain recombines TRBV12-3 or TRBV12-4 with TRBJ2-7; D tentatively fits TRBD1 or TRBD2 (5 bases each). The CDR3 extends over 16 amino acids. Trimming pared 1 base from V and 4 bases from J, leaving 17 bases between. CDR3 in amino acids: CASSLDRGRGAYEQYF. Written as DNA, the CDR3 is TGTGCCAGCAGTTTAGATCGGGGCAGAGGGGCTTACGAGCAGTACTTC.

For this clonotype: At one end the junction does not follow the germline gene, possibly because of a read error. The V and J genes are TRBV4-1 and TRBJ2-3, with D possibly TRBD1 on 5 matching bases. Germline lookup yields CDR1 MGHRA and CDR2 YSYEKL. The CDR3 length is 15 residues. The CDR3 here is CASGQGVSMTDAQYF. The CDR3 bases are TGCGCCAGCGGCCAAGGTGTTAGCATGACAGATGCGCAGTATTTT.

This chain links TRBV7-9 with TRBJ1-2; D possibly corresponds to TRBD1 (6 bases). Germline V gene data show CDR1 as SEHNR and CDR2 as FQNEAQ (reference sequence). The V and J ends lost 4 bases and 13 bases respectively, with 25 bases between them. The CDR3 runs to 15 residues. DNA for the CDR3: TGTGCCAGCAGCTCACCTGGACAGCCCGGCAGTCTTCTCACCTTC. Its protein product is CASSSPGQPGSLLTF.

This clonotype turned up a few times. This chain uses TRBV29-1 with TRBJ1-2; possible D gene TRBD1, 6 bases. The germline CDR1 and CDR2 sequences are SQVTM and ANQGSEA. V was cut by 7 bases and J by 4 bases, with 13 bases left in between. CDR3 size: 12 residues. CDR3 in amino acids: CSAPGQSYGYTF. The DNA of the CDR3 is TGCAGCGCTCCTGGACAGAGCTATGGCTACACCTTC.

This chain links TRBV2 with TRBJ1-2, with 8 bases identical to TRBD1. The J segment lost 7 bases and the V segment lost 8 bases, leaving 3 bases of the junction unmatched. Germline V lookup: CDR1 SNHLY, CDR2 FYNNEI. The CDR3 is 11 amino acids. In DNA, the CDR3 is TGTGCCAGCCTTACAGGGGGTGGCTACACCTTC. Translating it yields CASLTGGGYTF.

This clonotype turned up a few times. J is TRBJ2-1 and V is TRBV13; 11 bases fit TRBD2. V trimming: 5 bases; J trimming: 8 bases; junction bases outside the gene matches: 11. In germline, CDR1 is PRHDT, CDR2 FYEKMQ (reference sequence). This CDR3 spans 16 amino acids. In DNA, the CDR3 is TGTGCCAGCAGCCCGTCACGTAGCGGGAGGGGGGATGAGCAGTTCTTC. It specifies CASSPSRSGRGDEQFF.

This clonotype was counted a few times. The rearrangement links TRBV10-3 to TRBJ2-5; D gene unclear. The V and J ends lost 10 bases and 4 bases respectively, with 16 bases between them. The CDR3 sequence is 13 residues long. Germline V lookup: CDR1 ENHRY, CDR2 SYGVKD. The CDR3, as DNA: TGTGCCACCTCCTCGGACCTTTCAGAGACCCAGTACTTC. Protein: CATSSDLSETQYF.

This sequence joins TRBV3-1 and TRBJ2-7; D is ambiguous. The ends were cut back, 4 bases at V and 3 bases at J, with 10 bases in the middle. The length of the CDR3 is 13 residues. Germline assignment: CDR1 LGHDT and CDR2 YNNKEL (reference sequence). The CDR3 reads CASSPPRHYEQYF. For the CDR3, the DNA is TGTGCCAGCAGCCCCCCTCGACACTACGAGCAGTACTTC.

V usage is TRBV27 and J usage is TRBJ1-2, with a possible D match to TRBD1 (6 bases). Per germline, CDR1 MNHEY and CDR2 SMNVEV (reference sequence). CDR3 size: 13 residues. With 5 bases removed from V and 5 bases from J, the gap between germline ends came to 12 bases. CDR3 DNA sequence: TGTGCCAGCAGTATCAGGGGCGGGTATGGCTACACCTTC. Amino acids: CASSIRGGYGYTF.

The chain couples TRBV20-1 to TRBJ2-1, with D possibly matching TRBD2 (6 bases). The CDR3 is 13 amino acids. V was trimmed by 6 bases and J by 1 base, leaving 10 bases between them. CDR1 is DFQATT and CDR2 is SNEGSKA in the germline V gene (reference sequence). As DNA, the CDR3 is TGCAGTGCCGCGACTAGTTCCTACAATGAGCAGTTCTTC. Translated: CSAATSSYNEQFF.

The J gene is TRBJ2-1, the V gene TRBV20-1; D is uncertain. Germline lookup yields CDR1 DFQATT and CDR2 SNEGSKA (reference sequence). The CDR3 loop spans 14 amino acids. Trimming removed 5 bases from V and 2 bases from J, with 13 bases in between. The CDR3 DNA is TGCAGTGCTCTGTCTCCAAACGCCTACAATGAGCAGTTCTTC. Amino acids: CSALSPNAYNEQFF.

This clonotype was detected only a few times. The rearrangement links TRBV15 to TRBJ2-7, with a possible D match to TRBD1 (6 bases). Germline assignment: CDR1 LNHNV and CDR2 YYDKDF (reference sequence). This CDR3 region has 16 residues. Trimming took 0 bases from V and 0 from J, leaving 12 bases between them. CDR3 nucleotides: TGTGCCACCAGCAGAGACAGGTTCAGGGGCTCCTACGAGCAGTACTTC. Residues: CATSRDRFRGSYEQYF. The variable domain in full, with the rest retrieved from reference TRBV15 and TRBJ2-7, is DAMVIQNPRYQVTQFGKPVTLSCSQTLNHNVMYWYQQKSSQAPKLLFHYYDKDFNNEADTPDNFQSRRPNTSFCFLDIRSPGLGDTAMYLCATSRDRFRGSYEQYFGPGTRLTVT.

V is TRBV13 and J is TRBJ2-3; D is uncertain. The V end was cut by 2 bases, the J end by 4 bases, with 10 bases between. The CDR3 spans 14 residues. CDR1 and CDR2 (germline): PRHDT, FYEKMQ (reference sequence). CDR3: CASSLKAGADTQYF. In DNA, the CDR3 is TGTGCCAGCAGCTTAAAGGCAGGTGCAGATACGCAGTATTTT.

This clonotype was picked up a small number of times. The CDR3 sequence is CSATPRTGFTDTQYF. DNA for the CDR3: TGCAGTGCTACACCAAGGACAGGGTTCACAGATACGCAGTATTTT. This chain joins TRBV20-1 and TRBJ2-3; TRBD1 matches 8 bases. The J segment lost 2 bases and the V segment lost 4 bases, leaving 8 bases of the junction unmatched. In germline, CDR1 is DFQATT, CDR2 SNEGSKA (reference sequence). This CDR3 comprises 15 residues.

The chain carries TRBV5-6 and TRBJ2-7; perhaps TRBD2 as D (5 bases). This CDR3 is built from 14 residues. Trimming took 2 bases from V and 3 from J, leaving 12 bases between them. The germline gives CDR1 SGHDT, CDR2 YYEEEE. In DNA, the CDR3 is TGTGCCAGCAGCTTTGGAGGTCTCGACTACGAGCAGTACTTC. As protein: CASSFGGLDYEQYF.

The gene calls are TRBV7-2 and TRBJ2-5, with TRBD1 matching 7 bases. CDR1 SGHTA and CDR2 FQGNSA come from the germline V gene. CDR3 length: 15 amino acids. J gave up 5 bases and V 2 bases, and 8 bases lay outside the gene matches. The chain's CDR3 is CASSLTEGAWETQYF. CDR3 nucleotide sequence: TGTGCCAGCAGCTTAACCGAGGGGGCGTGGGAGACCCAGTACTTC. Full variable domain (outside the CDR3, taken from reference TRBV7-2 and TRBJ2-5): GAGVSQSPSNKVTEKGKDVELRCDPISGHTALYWYRQSLGQGLEFLIYFQGNSAPDKSGLPSDRFSAERTGGSVSTLTIQRTQQEDSAVYLCASSLTEGAWETQYFGPGTRLLVL.

As DNA, the CDR3 is TGTGCCAGCAGCCAAACGGGGTTCGTTGGAGCGGGGACAGATACGCAGTATTTT. Protein: CASSQTGFVGAGTDTQYF. The V and J genes are TRBV4-2 and TRBJ2-3; 7 nucleotides match TRBD2. The CDR3 totals 18 residues. Germline V lookup: CDR1 LGHNA, CDR2 YNFKEQ. V was clipped by 2 bases and J by 3 bases; unmatched bases: 14.

In nucleotides, the CDR3 is TGTGCCAGCAGCCAAATGATCGGACAGGGAAATGGCTACACCTTC. The encoded protein is CASSQMIGQGNGYTF. This chain joins TRBV3-1 and TRBJ1-2, with 8 bases that match TRBD1. CDR1 is LGHDT, CDR2 YNNKEL, per germline (reference sequence). V dropped 2 bases and J dropped 6; count of bases not matched to a gene: 8. The CDR3 is 15 amino acids.